This paragraph reports one TCR beta chain. This clonotype was seen ten or more times. Its antigen specificity is not known. There are no base qualities to consult, and no much larger clone falls within one base. Libraries of naive CD8 T cells were generated from roughly 21,000 to 960,000 sorted cells, with 10%, 30% or 50% of the purified RNA used. Naive CD8 T cells, defined as CD8+CD4-CCR7+CD45RA+, were FACS-sorted into RLT Plus buffer on a BD FACSAria II. To test detection sensitivity, Jurkat RNA equivalent to more than 8 TCR copies was spiked into samples of about 20,000-1,100,000 naive CD8 T cells. Enrichment of CD8 T cells was done with RosetteSep CD8+ T Cell Enrichment Cocktail plus Ficoll-Paque, and ACK red cell lysis came afterward. Reading the germline V gene gives CDR1 MNHEY and CDR2 SVGAGI. The CDR3 holds 15 amino acids from the cysteine to the phenylalanine. The CDR3 DNA has 45 bases and is translated from base 1. The germline V and J ends show losses of 6 bases and 4 bases respectively, and no gene match explains 6 bases of the junction.

The library was obtained by PCR. TCRdb records Illumina HiSeq 4000 as the sequencer. Bulk TCR libraries were made following a previously described method, with the TCR primers given in Table S5. Total RNA was purified with the Qiagen AllPrep DNA/RNA kit. Before analysis, reads from multiple sequencing runs of one library were combined. The study's processing was this. Reads were retained only if the reads had an exact TCR constant sequence, and the retained reads were trimmed to 150 nt and grouped according to their 12-nt molecular barcodes. Reads within each barcode group were sub-clustered using a 15% Levenshtein threshold, and quality-weighted consensus sequences were constructed for each RNA molecule. Non-functional sequences were filtered out, along with any lower-count sequence sitting one edit away from another sequence. Based on fitting two negative binomial distributions, any barcode sub-cluster with under 20% of the maximum read count was discarded. Using fastp at Q25 and MiXCR, TCRdb reprocessed the public reads and kept productive beta chains. Each CDR3 protein gets just one entry, which takes the most common genes and DNA from the rows behind it. The V and J calls and clone size come from TCRdb's table, not from the authors' own analysis. The sample records tens of thousands of distinct CDR3 sequences, approximately 18% of which are singletons. About 1.5% of the sample is in the top ten clones.

This entry belongs to a study of molecular identifiers for immune sequencing clone quantification (dated by TCRdb to about 2018). The study in broad terms: For a replicate experiment, RNA from around 20,000 or 100,000 naive CD8 T cells was divided into five aliquots, and four of the five aliquots were sequenced. CD8 T cells were used in a methods study to benchmark molecular-identifier clustering-based TCR repertoire sequencing (MIDCIRS) and TCR RNA copy counting. The study at large found these results: The naive libraries included spiked-in Jurkat TCR RNA (about nine copies' worth), and this Jurkat TCR RNA is not part of the donor repertoire. A single cell's worth of spiked-in Jurkat TCR RNA was reported detectable even among one million naive CD8 T cells. Identical TCR molecules sharing a barcode could cause highly expanded clone sizes to be underestimated. When barcode sub-clustering was omitted, TCR diversity was inflated by chimeric consensus sequences, with chimeras reaching as high as 47%. Modeling gave about three recovered TCR RNA copies per cell versus 8 to 10 by digital PCR, implying approximately 30% capture efficiency. In CMV-specific effector cells, over 99% of molecules were held by clones above 20 RNA copies, whereas under 1% of molecules were held by such clones in naive cells.

This sequence uses TRBV6-5 and TRBJ2-3, and 11 junctional nucleotides match TRBD2. The receptor's source is a human donor in good health. Some libraries in this study had Jurkat cell RNA spiked in. Sequenced material: naive CD8+ T cells from blood, with Jurkat cell RNA spiked in. The label giving this sample's cell subset or site can be read as: FACS-sorted CD8+CD4-CCR7+CD45RA+ naive T cells. The encoded CDR3 is CASRKLAGVPDTQYF. The base sequence is TGTGCCAGCAGAAAACTAGCGGGAGTACCAGATACGCAGTATTTT.